This T cell receptor (beta chain) was documented in a study of T cells in narcolepsy listed by TCRdb under 2018. In the study overall: Patients with narcolepsy type 1 or type 2 (NT1, NT2) were enrolled in the study together with healthy control donors. The study sought autoreactive T cells targeting hypocretin neuron self-antigens (hypocretin, TRIB2) in narcolepsy patients, using TCR Vbeta sequencing to track clonotypes in blood and CSF.

The V end gives up 4 bases and the J end 3 bases, leaving 11 bases in the junction not matched to a gene. Looking up the germline V gene yields CDR1 SGHRS and CDR2 YFSETQ. Counted from cysteine to phenylalanine, this CDR3 has 16 amino acids. Left in the record is the CDR3 DNA by itself, 48 bases read in frame from the first base. On this clone: Its antigen is unknown. There are no base qualities to consult, and no much larger clone falls within one base.

For TCR Vbeta sequencing, memory CD4+ T cells were sorted ex vivo from the peripheral blood of both healthy controls and narcolepsy patients. Overall study outcomes, separate from this receptor: Plots that compared CSF and blood CD4+ T cell clonotypes from the same patient highlighted HCRT-specific and TRIB2-specific autoreactive clonotypes. Numbers of sequenced blood memory CD4+ clonotypes were comparable, with averages of about 39,494 in patients and approximately 30,000 in controls. Autoreactive clonotypes were reported to be detected serially in the blood of the same patients and of different patients, but not in the blood of healthy controls. No sequences matching autoreactive T cell clones were contained in some blood memory CD4+ repertoires from patients and controls.

Library prep was done by the immunoSEQ multiplex PCR assay. TCRdb carries this immuneACCESS record with in-frame sequences only. Its versions omit some clonotypes, under half of them owing to an unresolved V gene in the studies checked, with the rest unexplained. The sample includes over 25,000 clones, with 79% observed a single time. Roughly 7% of the sample is in the top ten clones. This TCR derives from a human donor in good health. The rearrangement combines TRBV5-1 with TRBJ1-2, and TRBD1 aligns with 8 junction nucleotides. Sequenced input: memory (CD45RA-) CD4+ T cells from blood. The cell subset or site label corresponds to: memory T cells sorted ex vivo from peripheral blood. The DNA reads as follows: TGCGCCAGCAGCCCATCACCGCAGGGGGCCGACTATGGCTACACCTTC. Translation gives CASSPSPQGADYGYTF.